These 19 T cell receptor beta chains share one sample of origin, sequenced in a study of blood T cell repertoires in COVID-19. Profiled with immunoSEQ multiplex PCR; TCRdb holds only in-frame clones, not every one. The sample records 15,000 to 20,000 clones, around 88% being singletons. Specimen: peripheral blood. These receptors came from a human donor in a cohort sampled during active COVID-19.

The chain links TRBV4-3 to TRBJ2-7; 8 nucleotides line up with TRBD1. After removal of 4 bases from V and 1 base from J, the junction contained 3 bases not matched to a gene. The CDR3 is made up of 14 amino acids. Germline CDR1 LGHNA, CDR2 YSLEER. The DNA for the CDR3 is TGCGCCAGCAGCCCCCGGGACAGGTCCTACGAGCAGTACTTC. The encoded protein is CASSPRDRSYEQYF.

The table lists this clone with a count of one. The DNA for the CDR3 is TGTGCCAGCAGCCCCCGGACAGGGCAGTACACCGGGGAGCTGTTTTTT. This sequence encodes CASSPRTGQYTGELFF. The rearrangement links TRBV2 to TRBJ2-2, with TRBD1 matching over 8 bases. This CDR3 spans 16 amino acids. V shed 6 bases, J shed 3 bases, and the junction held 9 bases outside the gene matches. Germline loops: CDR1 SNHLY, CDR2 FYNNEI.

This clone came up once. CDR3 loop: CASSVGLLSSYNEQFF. In DNA form, the CDR3 reads TGCGCCAGCAGCGTGGGACTCCTAAGCTCCTACAATGAGCAGTTCTTC. The V gene is TRBV5-1, the J gene TRBJ2-1, with D tentatively TRBD2 (6 bases). In germline, CDR1 is SGHRS, CDR2 YFSETQ. V lost 4 bases and J lost 0, with 14 bases in between. The CDR3 has 16 residues.

The rearrangement uses TRBV2 and TRBJ1-1, with TRBD1 as a possible D gene (6 bases). Trimming shortened V by 3 bases and J by 11 bases, and 13 bases separated the two germline ends. Germline CDR1 reads SNHLY; CDR2 reads FYNNEI. The CDR3 spans 12 residues. CDR3 in amino acids: CASSENRARAFF. CDR3 sequence (DNA): TGTGCCAGCAGTGAGAACAGGGCTAGGGCTTTCTTT.

V and J are TRBV5-4 and TRBJ2-1; TRBD2 matches 8 bases. CDR1 and CDR2 (germline): SGHNT, YYREEE (reference sequence). V shed 6 bases and J 4 bases; nucleotides not matched to a gene: 3. The CDR3 loop spans 13 amino acids. CDR3 region: CASTGLEYNEQFF. CDR3 nucleotide sequence: TGTGCCAGCACGGGACTAGAGTACAATGAGCAGTTCTTC.

V gene TRBV4-2 combines with J gene TRBJ2-6; TRBD1 aligns across 7 bases. The CDR3 sequence is 18 residues long. Per germline, CDR1 LGHNA and CDR2 YNFKEQ. The junction had 9 bases not matched to a gene; V was cut back by 4 bases and J by 0 bases. The CDR3 sequence is CASSRPGQTLSGANVLTF. CDR3 DNA: TGTGCCAGCAGCCGACCGGGACAGACTCTCTCTGGGGCCAACGTCCTGACTTTC.

J is TRBJ2-2 and V is TRBV7-2; 10 nucleotides align to TRBD1. The V gene end was trimmed by 1 base and the J gene end by 8 bases; junction bases not matched to a gene: 4. Germline V gene lookup returns CDR1 SGHTA and CDR2 FQGNSA. The CDR3 has 15 residues. This CDR3 is CASSLVGQGRGELFF. As DNA, the CDR3 is TGTGCCAGCAGCTTAGTGGGACAGGGGAGGGGGGAGCTGTTTTTT.

V gene TRBV3-1 (or the pseudogene TRBV3-2) combines with J gene TRBJ1-4; D is uncertain. The CDR3 loop spans 12 amino acids. Germline CDR1 and CDR2: LGHDT and YNNKEL (reference sequence). V was trimmed by 0 bases and J by 8 bases, leaving 4 bases between them. The DNA of the CDR3 is TGTGCCAGCAGCCAAGAGCGAGAAAAACTGTTTTTT. Translation: CASSQEREKLFF.

V usage is TRBV5-1 and J usage is TRBJ2-6; D is ambiguous. CDR1 is SGHRS and CDR2 is YFSETQ in the germline V gene. V lost 3 bases and J lost 0, with 7 bases in between. The CDR3 has 15 residues. CDR3 sequence (DNA): TGCGCCAGCAGCTCTGGCCCCTCTGGGGCCAACGTCCTGACTTTC. It translates to CASSSGPSGANVLTF.

The chain is built from TRBV5-6 and TRBJ2-2; 11 nucleotides match TRBD2. This CDR3 is built from 15 residues. The V and J ends lost 3 bases and 6 bases, in that order; junction bases with no gene match: 4. From germline, CDR1 is SGHDT and CDR2 YYEEEE. CDR3 nucleotides: TGTGCCAGCAGCTCACTAGCGGGAGAGCCCGGGGAGCTGTTTTTT. As protein: CASSSLAGEPGELFF. Filled out from reference TRBV5-6 and TRBJ2-2, the complete variable domain reads DAGVTQSPTHLIKTRGQQVTLRCSPKSGHDTVSWYQQALGQGPQFIFQYYEEEERQRGNFPDRFSGHQFPNYSSELNVNALLLGDSALYLCASSSLAGEPGELFFGEGSRLTVL.

The CDR3 DNA reads TGTGCCAGCAGGGACACCCACGATACGCAGTATTTT. Translated: CASRDTHDTQYF. The chain employs TRBV27 and TRBJ2-3, with D tentatively TRBD1 (5 bases). Germline loops: CDR1 MNHEY, CDR2 SMNVEV (reference sequence). V lost 6 bases and J 6 bases, leaving 10 bases between the germline ends. CDR3 length: 12 amino acids.

The chain combines TRBV4-3 with TRBJ1-1, with 7 bases aligning to TRBD1. The germline V gene has CDR1 LGHNA and CDR2 YSLEER. This CDR3 contains 14 residues. Germline trimming cut 0 bases from V and 3 bases from J; bases unmatched to any gene: 1. The CDR3 reads CASSQEQGYTEAFF. CDR3 sequence (DNA): TGCGCCAGCAGCCAAGAACAGGGGTACACTGAAGCTTTCTTT.

The chain uses TRBV5-5 and TRBJ2-1, with D perhaps matching TRBD2 (6 bases). The germline gives CDR1 SGHKS, CDR2 YYEKEE (reference sequence). CDR3 length equals 19 residues. Trimming left V 5 bases short and J 7 bases short, with 31 bases between. CDR3 DNA: TGTGCCAGCAGTCCCAAGGTGGAGGGAAAGGGGTCGGCGTGGAATGAGCAGTTCTTC. Its protein is CASSPKVEGKGSAWNEQFF.

The chain has TRBV5-4 and TRBJ1-2; TRBD1 agrees at 8 bases. The CDR3 spans 16 residues. Germline-derived CDR1 and CDR2 are SGHNT and YYREEE (reference sequence). V was pared by 5 bases and J by 4 bases, with 13 bases of the junction left unmatched. The CDR3 bases are TGTGCCAGCAGAACCCCAGGGGGCCTTCATTCCTATGGCTACACCTTC. Its translation is CASRTPGGLHSYGYTF.

The chain links TRBV6-4 to TRBJ2-7, with D maybe TRBD2 (5 bases). Trimming left V 5 bases short and J 3 bases short, with 11 bases between. The germline V gene has CDR1 MRHNA and CDR2 SNTAGT. This CDR3 has 13 residues. CDR3 region: CASSPKLVYEQYF. The DNA for the CDR3 is TGTGCCAGCAGTCCTAAACTAGTCTACGAGCAGTACTTC.

J is TRBJ2-7 and V is TRBV7-9; TRBD2 matches 7 bases. This CDR3 region has 13 residues. V lost 2 bases and J lost 3; bases outside the gene matches: 1. Per the germline V gene, CDR1 is SEHNR and CDR2 is FQNEAQ (reference sequence). This chain's CDR3 is CASSLSGVYEQYF. DNA for the CDR3: TGTGCCAGCAGCTTAAGCGGGGTCTACGAGCAGTACTTC. The full variable domain, its missing parts supplied by reference TRBV7-9 and TRBJ2-7, is DTGVSQNPRHKITKRGQNVTFRCDPISEHNRLYWYRQTLGQGPEFLTYFQNEAQLEKSRLLSDRFSAERPKGSFSTLEIQRTEQGDSAMYLCASSLSGVYEQYFGPGTRLTVT.

The rearrangement links TRBV28 to TRBJ1-3; possible D gene TRBD1, 5 bases. The CDR3 sequence is 14 residues long. The germline V gene has CDR1 MDHEN and CDR2 SYDVKM. V lost 10 bases and J lost 1, with 14 bases in between. The CDR3 region has the DNA TGTGCCACCACCAGGGTGATTTCTGGAAACACCATATATTTT. Amino acid sequence: CATTRVISGNTIYF.

CDR3 residues: CASSGDRGRNEQYF. The CDR3 DNA is TGTGCCAGCAGCGGAGACAGGGGGAGGAACGAGCAGTACTTC. This sequence joins TRBV7-9 and TRBJ2-7, with TRBD1 identical over 9 bases. CDR1 SEHNR and CDR2 FQNEAQ come from the germline V gene (reference sequence). CDR3 length: 14 residues. Losses at the gene ends were 5 bases for V and 5 bases for J; bases not matched to a gene: 7.

The J gene is TRBJ2-7, the V gene TRBV5-1, with D unclear. Trimming stripped 3 bases from V and 2 bases from J, with 6 bases between. Germline assignment: CDR1 SGHRS and CDR2 YFSETQ. The CDR3 has 12 amino acids. CDR3 DNA: TGCGCCAGCAGCTCCGCTACCTACGAGCAGTACTTC. This codes for CASSSATYEQYF.